This T cell receptor (beta chain) was found in a study of OX40 agonist ivuxolimab in advanced cancers. Study in general: Six ivuxolimab dose levels, 0.01 to 10 mg/kg, were given intravenously every 2 weeks. Study-level findings and limits: The mean number of expanded clones was higher in CD8+ T cells than in CD4+.

Here immunoSEQ multiplex PCR was the method, and the copy in TCRdb shows in-frame clones only, minus some. The table lists about 88,000 clones, more than 70% of them singletons, with 0.2% to 0.25% in the top ten. About this clone: Its antigen is still unknown.

Germline V lookup: CDR1 MNHEY, CDR2 SVGAGI. The CDR3 length is 13 residues. V lost 2 bases to trimming and J lost 6 bases, with 10 bases between them. The sample was CD4+ or CD8+ T cells sorted from blood, taken in a trial of the OX40 agonist ivuxolimab. The J gene is TRBJ1-2, the V gene TRBV6-5; TRBD1 is a possible D gene (6 bases). This sequence originates from an adult with an advanced solid tumor such as melanoma, head and neck, liver or kidney cancer. For the CDR3, the DNA is TGTGCCAGCAGTTACGTCCGGGGGCATGGCTACACCTTC. It encodes CASSYVRGHGYTF.